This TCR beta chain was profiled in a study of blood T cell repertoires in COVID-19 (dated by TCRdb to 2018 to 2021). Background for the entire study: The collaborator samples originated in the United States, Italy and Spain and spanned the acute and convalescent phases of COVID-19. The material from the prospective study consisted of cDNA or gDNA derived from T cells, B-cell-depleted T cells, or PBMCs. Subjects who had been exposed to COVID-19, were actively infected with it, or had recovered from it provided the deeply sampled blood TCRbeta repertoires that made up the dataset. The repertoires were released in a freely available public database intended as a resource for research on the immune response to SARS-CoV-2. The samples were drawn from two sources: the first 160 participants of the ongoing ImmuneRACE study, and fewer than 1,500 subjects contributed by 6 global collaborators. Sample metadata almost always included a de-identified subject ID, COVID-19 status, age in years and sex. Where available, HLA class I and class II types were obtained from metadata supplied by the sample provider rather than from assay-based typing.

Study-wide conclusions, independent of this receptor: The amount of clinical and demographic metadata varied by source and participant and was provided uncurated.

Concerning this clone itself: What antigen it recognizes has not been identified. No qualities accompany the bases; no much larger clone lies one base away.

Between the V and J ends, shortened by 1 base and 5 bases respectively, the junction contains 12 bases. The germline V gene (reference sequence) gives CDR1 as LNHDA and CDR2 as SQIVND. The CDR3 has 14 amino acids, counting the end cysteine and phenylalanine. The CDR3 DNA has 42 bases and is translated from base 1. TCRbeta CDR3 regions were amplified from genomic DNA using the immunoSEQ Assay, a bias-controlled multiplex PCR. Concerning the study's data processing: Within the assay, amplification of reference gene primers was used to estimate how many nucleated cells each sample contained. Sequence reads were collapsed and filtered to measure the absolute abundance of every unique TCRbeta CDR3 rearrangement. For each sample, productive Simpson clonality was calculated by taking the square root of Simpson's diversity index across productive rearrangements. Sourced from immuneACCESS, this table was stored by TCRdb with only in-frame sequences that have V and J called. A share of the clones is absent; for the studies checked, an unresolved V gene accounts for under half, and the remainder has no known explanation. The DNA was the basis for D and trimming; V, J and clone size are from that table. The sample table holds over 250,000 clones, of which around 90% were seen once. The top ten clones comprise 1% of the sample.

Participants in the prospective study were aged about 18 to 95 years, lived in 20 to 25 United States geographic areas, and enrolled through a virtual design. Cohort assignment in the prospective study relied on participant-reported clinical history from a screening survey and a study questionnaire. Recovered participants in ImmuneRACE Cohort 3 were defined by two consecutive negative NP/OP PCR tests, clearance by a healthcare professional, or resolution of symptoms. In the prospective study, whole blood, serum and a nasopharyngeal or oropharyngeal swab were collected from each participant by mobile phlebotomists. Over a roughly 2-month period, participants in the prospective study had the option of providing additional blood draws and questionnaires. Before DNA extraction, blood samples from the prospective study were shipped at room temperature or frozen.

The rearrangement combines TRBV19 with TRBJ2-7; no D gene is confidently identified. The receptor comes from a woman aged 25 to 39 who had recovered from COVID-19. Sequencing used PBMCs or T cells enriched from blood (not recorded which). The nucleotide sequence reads TGTGCCAGTAGTATAGCCCCGCTACGAGACGAGCAGTACTTC. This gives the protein CASSIAPLRDEQYF. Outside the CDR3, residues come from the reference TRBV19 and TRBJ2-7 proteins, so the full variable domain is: DGGITQSPKYLFRKEGQNVTLSCEQNLNHDAMYWYRQDPGQGLRLIYYSQIVNDFQKGDIAEGYSVSREKKESFPLTVTSAQKNPTAFYLCASSIAPLRDEQYFGPGTRLTVT.